The subject of this entry is one T cell receptor beta chain. Its antigen remains undetermined. No per-base quality is available; no much larger clone lies one base away. The sample holds other DNA sequences that translate to the same CDR3. TCRbeta CDR3 regions were amplified from genomic DNA by means of the immunoSEQ Assay, a bias-controlled multiplex PCR. In the paper's pipeline: The number of nucleated cells in each sample was estimated from the amplification of reference gene primers within the assay. To quantify the absolute abundance of each unique TCRbeta CDR3 rearrangement, sequence reads were collapsed and filtered. For each sample, productive Simpson clonality was calculated as the square root of Simpson's diversity index across productive rearrangements. TCRdb re-hosts the immuneACCESS table, in-frame sequences only. Its copies lack some clones; in the studies checked, an unresolved V gene accounts for under half of them, and the cause for the rest is not known. V, J and clone size were drawn from that table, and D and trimming were deduced from the DNA. This sample lists 140,000 to 150,000 clones; 81% were detected once. Jointly, the top ten make up roughly 8% of the sample.

The collaborating institutions used their own protocols to collect whole blood in K2EDTA tubes. For TCRbeta analysis, collaborators shipped samples in one of three forms: frozen whole blood, isolated PBMCs, or DNA extracted from either of those sample types. The sample comes from a study of blood T cell repertoires in COVID-19 (dated by TCRdb to the early 2020s). Concerning the study at large: The collaborator samples originated in the United States, Italy and Spain and spanned the acute and convalescent phases of COVID-19. The prospective study material was composed of cDNA or gDNA derived from T cells, B-cell-depleted T cells, or PBMCs. Deeply sampled blood TCRbeta repertoires from subjects exposed to, actively infected with, or recovered from COVID-19 were included in the dataset. The repertoires were released in a freely available public database intended as a resource for research on the immune response to SARS-CoV-2. The samples were drawn from two sources: the first 160 participants of the ongoing ImmuneRACE study, and 1,200 or so subjects contributed by 6 global collaborators. Sample metadata almost always included a de-identified subject ID, COVID-19 status, age in years and sex. Where HLA class I and class II types were available, the types were taken from metadata supplied by the sample provider, not from assay-based typing.

Overall results and qualifications from the work: Clinical and demographic metadata were provided uncurated, with the amount varying by source and participant.

The TCR was taken from a human donor in a cohort sampled during active COVID-19. Sequenced: peripheral blood.

The CDR3 is CASRDRGDEQFF. The DNA reads TGTGCCAGCAGGGACAGGGGGGATGAGCAGTTCTTC. The rearranged chain carries TRBV2 and TRBJ2-1, and 10 bases in between align with TRBD1. CDR3 length: 12 amino acids, cysteine to phenylalanine. Left in the record is the CDR3 DNA by itself, 36 bases read in frame from the first base. Germline trimming amounts to 6 bases on V and 8 bases on J, with 1 as the count of junction bases outside the gene matches. The germline V gene gives CDR1 as SNHLY and CDR2 as FYNNEI.